The 31 T cell receptor beta chains listed next were all sequenced from one sample in a study of cytomegalovirus exposure and HLA in healthy donors. The PCR had 60 Vbeta and 13 Jbeta primers. Assay: immunoSEQ multiplex PCR; the TCRdb copy retains only in-frame clones and omits some. The table shows about 180,000 clones, with roughly 79% occurring only once. Sequenced input: PBMCs. Receptors originate from a woman between 18 and 29 years old in good health and CMV-seropositive.

This chain joins TRBV5-1 and TRBJ1-2, with TRBD1 as a possible D gene (6 bases). This CDR3 contains 15 residues. Looked up from germline, CDR1 is SGHRS and CDR2 is YFSETQ. V shed 6 bases and J shed 4 bases, with 19 bases lying between them. DNA for the CDR3: TGCGCCAGCACCCTCCAGGACACAGGGCTCTATGGCTACACCTTC. Encoded protein: CASTLQDTGLYGYTF.

The chain is built from TRBV6-4 and TRBJ2-7, with 7 bases identical to TRBD1. Germline lookup yields CDR1 MRHNA and CDR2 SNTAGT. The CDR3 spans 13 residues. CDR3 sequence: CAIRGLPRDSQYF. CDR3 DNA sequence: TGTGCTATAAGAGGTCTTCCCCGGGACAGTCAGTACTTC.

The rearrangement links TRBV30 to TRBJ2-1, with 7 nucleotides matching TRBD2. This CDR3 is built from 12 residues. The V gene end was trimmed by 3 bases and the J gene end by 10 bases; junction bases not matched to a gene: 6. Germline CDR1 is GTSNPN and CDR2 is SVGIG (reference sequence). CDR3 loop: CAWRIAGSEQFF. For the CDR3, the DNA is TGTGCCTGGAGAATAGCGGGCTCCGAGCAGTTCTTC. The variable domain in full, completed from reference TRBV30 and TRBJ2-1, reads SQTIHQWPATLVQPVGSPLSLECTVEGTSNPNLYWYRQAAGRGLQLLFYSVGIGQISSEVPQNLSASRPQDRQFILSSKKLLLSDSGFYLCAWRIAGSEQFFGPGTRLTVL.

The genes are TRBV27 and TRBJ1-5; no reliable D call. The CDR3 runs 13 residues. Per the germline V gene, CDR1 is MNHEY and CDR2 is SMNVEV (reference sequence). V was shortened by 5 bases and J by 9 bases, with 14 bases between the two germline ends. The DNA of the CDR3 is TGTGCCAGCAGTACCCCAGGTATTGGGCCCCAGCATTTT. Protein: CASSTPGIGPQHF.

This sequence joins TRBV7-9 and TRBJ2-7, with TRBD1 matching 8 bases. Germline lookup yields CDR1 SEHNR and CDR2 FQNEAQ (reference sequence). This CDR3 spans 15 amino acids. Trimming at V came to 6 bases and at J to 5 bases, leaving 12 bases not matched to a gene. The CDR3 DNA sequence: TGTGCCAGCAGAGGGACCGGGACAGGTTTAAACGAGCAGTACTTC. Residues: CASRGTGTGLNEQYF.

The rearrangement links TRBV28 to TRBJ2-3, with a weak D call TRBD1 (6 bases). The CDR3 sequence is 11 residues long. The germline CDR1 and CDR2 sequences are MDHEN and SYDVKM. V lost 7 bases, J lost 11 bases, and 13 bases lay in between. The CDR3 is CASTNRVGQYF. The CDR3 bases are TGTGCCAGCACCAACAGGGTTGGGCAGTATTTT.

This clone was recorded once. This chain uses TRBV7-3 with TRBJ1-6; 7 bases align to TRBD1. The CDR3 contains 13 residues. Trimming took 5 bases from V and 9 from J; bases not matched to a gene: 4. CDR1 and CDR2 from the germline V gene are SGHTA and FQGTGA. CDR3 residues: CASSADRSSPLHF. CDR3 coding DNA: TGTGCCAGCAGCGCGGACAGGAGTTCACCCCTCCACTTT.

CDR3 protein: CASSPAVNEQFF. CDR3 bases: TGTGCCAGCTCGCCAGCAGTCAATGAGCAGTTCTTC. The rearrangement links TRBV18 to TRBJ2-1; D unresolved. CDR1 KGHSH and CDR2 LQKENI come from the germline V gene. V lost 6 bases and J lost 6, with 9 bases in between. The CDR3 runs to 12 residues.

The CDR3 sequence: CASSRGQGGETQYF. CDR3 DNA: TGTGCCAGCAGTAGAGGACAGGGTGGAGAGACCCAGTACTTC. The chain carries TRBV6-5 and TRBJ2-5; 8 bases align to TRBD1. Germline lookup yields CDR1 MNHEY and CDR2 SVGAGI. This CDR3 is built from 14 residues. The V gene end was trimmed by 5 bases and the J gene end by 4 bases; junction bases not matched to a gene: 6.

This clone showed up just once. The V call is TRBV18, the J call TRBJ2-7, with D possibly being TRBD2 (6 bases). Per germline, CDR1 KGHSH and CDR2 LQKENI. Between the trimmed V and J ends, which lost 6 bases and 2 bases, there was a span of 20 bases. The CDR3 consists of 16 residues. Here the CDR3 DNA reads TGTGCCAGCTCCCCATGGGGGGTAGAGTCAACCTACGAGCAGTACTTC. Its translation: CASSPWGVESTYEQYF. Together with reference TRBV18 and TRBJ2-7, the CDR3 gives the full variable domain: NAGVMQNPRHLVRRRGQEARLRCSPMKGHSHVYWYRQLPEEGLKFMVYLQKENIIDESGMPKERFSAEFPKEGPSILRIQQVVRGDSAAYFCASSPWGVESTYEQYFGPGTRLTVT.

This clone was picked up many times. The V and J genes are TRBV9 and TRBJ1-6; 9 bases map to TRBD1. The V gene end was trimmed by 3 bases and the J gene end by 3 bases; junction bases not matched to a gene: 10. The CDR3 is 18 amino acids. Germline CDR1 and CDR2: SGDLS and YYNGEE. The CDR3 region is CASSARDRDILYNSPLHF. CDR3 DNA sequence: TGTGCCAGCAGCGCCCGGGACAGGGACATTCTCTATAATTCACCCCTCCACTTT. Looking up the rest from reference TRBV9 and TRBJ1-6 gives the full variable domain: DSGVTQTPKHLITATGQRVTLRCSPRSGDLSVYWYQQSLDQGLQFLIQYYNGEERAKGNILERFSAQQFPDLHSELNLSSLELGDSALYFCASSARDRDILYNSPLHFGNGTRLTVT.

In this sample, this clone turned up a few times. V usage is TRBV5-1 and J usage is TRBJ1-5; 10 bases agree with TRBD1. Germline-derived CDR1 and CDR2 are SGHRS and YFSETQ. The CDR3 is made up of 17 amino acids. J lost 0 bases, V lost 0 bases, and 3 bases had no gene match. DNA for the CDR3: TGCGCCAGCAGCTTGGGGACAGGGGGATTTAGCAATCAGCCCCAGCATTTT. Translated, it gives CASSLGTGGFSNQPQHF.

The V gene is TRBV10-3, the J gene TRBJ2-2; 8 positions match TRBD1. V was clipped by 8 bases and J by 5 bases; unmatched bases: 7. CDR3 length: 14 amino acids. The germline gives CDR1 ENHRY, CDR2 SYGVKD. In DNA, the CDR3 is TGTGCCATCGGGGCGGACAGGGCGACCGGGGAGCTGTTTTTT. Translation gives CAIGADRATGELFF.

This rearrangement joins TRBV10-1 to TRBJ2-2; 9 nucleotides match TRBD1. Germline loops: CDR1 WNHNN, CDR2 SYGVQD (reference sequence). The CDR3 has 18 amino acids. With 4 bases clipped from V and 6 bases from J, the junction kept 15 bases outside the gene matches. The chain's CDR3 is CASSGEWIGQGRSGELFF. DNA for the CDR3: TGCGCCAGCAGTGGAGAATGGATCGGACAGGGGCGTTCCGGGGAGCTGTTTTTT.

V is TRBV5-1 and J is TRBJ1-6; tentatively, D is TRBD1 (6 bases). The CDR3 is 15 residues long. V was pared by 4 bases and J by 8 bases, with 16 bases between. Germline CDR1 is SGHRS and CDR2 is YFSETQ. This CDR3 is CASSPQGPFDSPLHF. CDR3 sequence (DNA): TGCGCCAGCAGCCCCCAGGGGCCCTTCGATTCACCCCTCCACTTT.

The CDR3 protein is CASSVAPGQNTEAFF. In DNA form, the CDR3 reads TGTGCCAGCAGCGTTGCTCCGGGACAGAACACTGAAGCTTTCTTT. This chain uses TRBV9 with TRBJ1-1; tentative D call: TRBD1 (6 bases). The CDR3 loop spans 15 amino acids. Germline CDR1 and CDR2: SGDLS and YYNGEE. V shed 2 bases and J shed 1 base, with 12 bases lying between them.

V gene TRBV10-2 combines with J gene TRBJ2-1; 8 positions agree with TRBD1. Trimming at V came to 8 bases and at J to 8 bases, leaving 11 bases not matched to a gene. Germline V gives CDR1 WSHSY, CDR2 SAAADI. The CDR3 has 14 residues. This chain's CDR3 is CASRQGARADEQFF. CDR3 nucleotide sequence: TGCGCCAGCCGTCAGGGGGCAAGGGCCGATGAGCAGTTCTTC.

The gene calls are TRBV30 and TRBJ1-1; no firm D call. The length of the CDR3 is 12 residues. V lost 3 bases and J 4 bases, leaving 9 bases between the germline ends. Germline loops: CDR1 GTSNPN, CDR2 SVGIG (reference sequence). The DNA for the CDR3 is TGTGCCTGGAGCTCAGGAGGCACTGAAGCTTTCTTT. Translated: CAWSSGGTEAFF.

The J gene is TRBJ2-5, the V gene TRBV6-5; 7 bases map to TRBD2. Trimming took 7 bases from V and 4 from J; bases not matched to a gene: 6. CDR1 is MNHEY and CDR2 is SVGAGI in the germline V gene. The CDR3 is made up of 13 amino acids. The CDR3 bases are TGTGCCAGCAAAGGGAGGGCACGAGAGACCCAGTACTTC. Protein sequence: CASKGRARETQYF.

V and J are TRBV5-1 and TRBJ1-3, with D perhaps TRBD1 (6 bases). Trimming took off 0 bases at V and 2 bases at J, with 12 bases between the two ends. This CDR3 contains 16 residues. Germline CDR1 SGHRS, CDR2 YFSETQ. CDR3 loop: CASSLDFQGTGNTIYF. The CDR3 coding sequence is TGCGCCAGCAGCTTGGACTTTCAGGGGACTGGAAACACCATATATTTT.

The CDR3 bases are TGCGCCAGCAGCCCTGACTCAGGGTCCAATGAGCAGTTCTTC. This encodes CASSPDSGSNEQFF. This chain links TRBV4-1 with TRBJ2-1, with a possible D match to TRBD1 (5 bases). There are 14 residues in the CDR3. The V end was cut by 4 bases, the J end by 6 bases, with 13 bases between. Looked up from germline, CDR1 is MGHRA and CDR2 is YSYEKL.

This clone occurred a few times. The chain uses TRBV5-5 and TRBJ2-3; 8 bases match TRBD1. The CDR3 has 15 amino acids. Germline CDR1 is SGHKS and CDR2 is YYEKEE (reference sequence). Unmatched junction bases numbered 7, after V lost 3 bases and J lost 4 bases. CDR3 nucleotide sequence: TGTGCCAGCAGCTCCCCGGGACAGGTGGCAGATACGCAGTATTTT. Translated: CASSSPGQVADTQYF.

The V call is TRBV7-6, the J call TRBJ1-1; D may be TRBD1 (5 bases). This CDR3 has 18 amino acids. In germline, CDR1 is SGHVS, CDR2 FNYEAQ. The ends were cut back, 1 base at V and 0 bases at J, with 18 bases in the middle. CDR3 region: CASSLEGEGRGMNTEAFF. Here the CDR3 DNA reads TGTGCCAGCAGCTTAGAGGGTGAGGGGAGGGGAATGAACACTGAAGCTTTCTTT.

The chain joins TRBV9 to TRBJ1-1; 8 bases map to TRBD1. This CDR3 region has 14 residues. J was trimmed by 1 base and V by 2 bases; bases with no gene match: 1. Germline V gene data show CDR1 as SGDLS and CDR2 as YYNGEE. The CDR3 DNA reads TGTGCCAGCAGCGTCGGACAGGGGAACACTGAAGCTTTCTTT. It encodes CASSVGQGNTEAFF.

This clone was seen a few times. J is TRBJ1-1 and V is TRBV5-6, with 9 bases that match TRBD1. CDR3 length: 15 residues. Germline CDR1 SGHDT, CDR2 YYEEEE. After removal of 3 bases from V and 8 bases from J, the junction contained 11 bases not matched to a gene. CDR3 residues: CASSSGDREIPEAFF. DNA of the CDR3: TGTGCCAGCAGCTCCGGGGACAGGGAGATTCCGGAAGCTTTCTTT.

The rearrangement joins TRBV19 to TRBJ2-7; D might be TRBD1 (6 bases). Germline V CDR1 and CDR2: LNHDA, SQIVND (reference sequence). This CDR3 comprises 15 residues. The V and J ends lost 6 bases and 3 bases respectively, with 18 bases between them. CDR3 in DNA: TGTGCCAGTAGGGACAGAAATGCTCCTTTCTACGAGCAGTACTTC. Encoded protein: CASRDRNAPFYEQYF.

This chain joins TRBV7-2 and TRBJ1-5; 7 nucleotides line up with TRBD1. V shed 5 bases and J 0 bases; nucleotides not matched to a gene: 4. The CDR3 is 15 residues long. The germline V gene encodes CDR1 SGHTA and CDR2 FQGNSA. The CDR3 spells CASSNQGDSNQPQHF. DNA for the CDR3: TGTGCCAGCAGCAACCAGGGGGATAGCAATCAGCCCCAGCATTTT.

The V gene is TRBV6-5, the J gene TRBJ2-3, with D perhaps TRBD2 (7 bases). Germline CDR1 reads MNHEY; CDR2 reads SVGAGI. CDR3 size: 12 residues. V was cut by 3 bases and J by 12 bases, with 13 bases left in between. CDR3 loop: CASSYPRGGQYF. CDR3 coding DNA: TGTGCCAGCAGTTATCCGAGGGGGGGTCAGTATTTT.

The chain couples TRBV19 to TRBJ1-3; no clear D. The ends were cut back, 6 bases at V and 0 bases at J, with 9 bases in the middle. Per the germline V gene, CDR1 is LNHDA and CDR2 is SQIVND (reference sequence). The CDR3 runs to 14 residues. The chain's CDR3 is CASSLGSSGNTIYF. In nucleotides, the CDR3 is TGTGCCAGTAGCCTAGGGAGCTCTGGAAACACCATATATTTT.

The chain uses TRBV6-1 and TRBJ2-1; 8 positions match TRBD2. V shed 0 bases and J 13 bases; nucleotides not matched to a gene: 11. This CDR3 has 15 amino acids. In germline, CDR1 is MNHNS, CDR2 SASEGT. The CDR3 protein is CASSEARGSSGGQFF. The CDR3, as DNA: TGTGCCAGCAGTGAAGCGCGGGGCTCAAGCGGGGGTCAGTTCTTC.

V gene TRBV27 combines with J gene TRBJ2-3; TRBD2 aligns across 7 bases. The ends lost 5 bases at V and 4 bases at J; junction bases unmatched: 6. The V gene's germline CDR1 is MNHEY and CDR2 SMNVEV (reference sequence). CDR3 length: 14 amino acids. The CDR3 spells CASSLGLGADTQYF. In DNA, the CDR3 is TGTGCCAGCAGTCTAGGACTAGGGGCAGATACGCAGTATTTT.